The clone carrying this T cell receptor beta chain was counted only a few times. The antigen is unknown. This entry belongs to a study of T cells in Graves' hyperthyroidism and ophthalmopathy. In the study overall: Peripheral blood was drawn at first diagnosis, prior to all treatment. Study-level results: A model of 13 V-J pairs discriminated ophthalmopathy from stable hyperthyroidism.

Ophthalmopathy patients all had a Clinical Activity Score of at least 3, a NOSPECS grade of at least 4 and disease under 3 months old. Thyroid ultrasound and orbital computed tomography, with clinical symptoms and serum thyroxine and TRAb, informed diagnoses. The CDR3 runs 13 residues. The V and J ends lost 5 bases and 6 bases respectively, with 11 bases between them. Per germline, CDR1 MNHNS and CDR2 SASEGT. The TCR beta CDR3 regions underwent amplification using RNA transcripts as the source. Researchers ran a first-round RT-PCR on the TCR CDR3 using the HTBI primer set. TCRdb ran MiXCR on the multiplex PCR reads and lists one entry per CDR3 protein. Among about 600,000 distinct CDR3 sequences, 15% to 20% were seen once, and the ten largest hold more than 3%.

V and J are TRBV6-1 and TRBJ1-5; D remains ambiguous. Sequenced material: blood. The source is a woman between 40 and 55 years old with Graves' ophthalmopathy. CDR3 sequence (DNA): TGTGCCAGCAGTTCCTTGGGCCGTCAGCCCCAGCATTTT. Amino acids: CASSSLGRQPQHF.